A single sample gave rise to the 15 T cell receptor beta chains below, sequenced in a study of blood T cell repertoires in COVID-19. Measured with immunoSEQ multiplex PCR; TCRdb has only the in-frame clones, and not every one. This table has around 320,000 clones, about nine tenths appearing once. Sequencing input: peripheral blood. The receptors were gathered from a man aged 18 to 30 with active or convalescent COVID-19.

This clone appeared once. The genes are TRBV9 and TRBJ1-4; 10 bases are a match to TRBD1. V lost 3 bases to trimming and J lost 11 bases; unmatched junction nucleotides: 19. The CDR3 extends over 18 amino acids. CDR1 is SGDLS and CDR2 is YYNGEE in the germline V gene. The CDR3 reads CASSGTGTGDSLAGKLFF. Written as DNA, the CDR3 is TGTGCCAGCAGCGGTACCGGGACAGGGGATTCGCTGGCGGGGAAACTGTTTTTT. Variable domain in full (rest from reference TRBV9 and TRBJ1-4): DSGVTQTPKHLITATGQRVTLRCSPRSGDLSVYWYQQSLDQGLQFLIQYYNGEERAKGNILERFSAQQFPDLHSELNLSSLELGDSALYFCASSGTGTGDSLAGKLFFGSGTQLSVL.

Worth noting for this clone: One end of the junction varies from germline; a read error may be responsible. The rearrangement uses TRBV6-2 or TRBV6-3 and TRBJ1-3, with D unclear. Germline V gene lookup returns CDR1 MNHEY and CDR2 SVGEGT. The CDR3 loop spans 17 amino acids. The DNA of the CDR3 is TGTGCCAGCAGTTACTCGACTTCCCCGACCTCTGGAAACGCCATATATTTT. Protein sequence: CASSYSTSPTSGNAIYF.

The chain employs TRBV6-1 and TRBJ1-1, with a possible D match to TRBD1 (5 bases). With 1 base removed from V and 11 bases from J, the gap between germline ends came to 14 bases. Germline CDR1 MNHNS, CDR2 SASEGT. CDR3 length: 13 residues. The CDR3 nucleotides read TGTGCCAGCAGTGAAGTACGTCAGGGTGACGCTTTCTTT. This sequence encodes CASSEVRQGDAFF.

The CDR3, as DNA: TGTGCCAGCAGCTTACTAGCATCAGAGACCCAGTACTTC. Translation: CASSLLASETQYF. This sequence joins TRBV7-3 and TRBJ2-5; TRBD2 might be the D (5 bases). Germline V gives CDR1 SGHTA, CDR2 FQGTGA. The CDR3 covers 13 residues. V gave up 2 bases and J gave up 4 bases, with 8 bases separating them.

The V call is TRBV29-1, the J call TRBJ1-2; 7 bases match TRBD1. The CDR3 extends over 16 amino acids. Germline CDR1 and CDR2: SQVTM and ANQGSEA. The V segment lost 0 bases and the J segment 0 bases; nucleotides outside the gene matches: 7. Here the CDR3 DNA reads TGCAGCGTTGAAGAGGACAGGCTCATAGCTAACTATGGCTACACCTTC. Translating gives CSVEEDRLIANYGYTF. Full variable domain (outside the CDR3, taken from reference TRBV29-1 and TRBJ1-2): SAVISQKPSRDICQRGTSLTIQCQVDSQVTMMFWYRQQPGQSLTLIATANQGSEATYESGFVIDKFPISRPNLTFSTLTVSNMSPEDSSIYLCSVEEDRLIANYGYTFGSGTRLTVV.

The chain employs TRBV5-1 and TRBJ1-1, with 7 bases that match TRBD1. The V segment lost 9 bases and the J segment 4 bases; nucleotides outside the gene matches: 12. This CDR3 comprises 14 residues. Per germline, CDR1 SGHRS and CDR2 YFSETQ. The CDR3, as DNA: TGCGCCACTAAGTTGGATCCAGGGGGCACTGAAGCTTTCTTT. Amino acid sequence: CATKLDPGGTEAFF. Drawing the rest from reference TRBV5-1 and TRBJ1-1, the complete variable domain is KAGVTQTPRYLIKTRGQQVTLSCSPISGHRSVSWYQQTPGQGLQFLFEYFSETQRNKGNFPGRFSGRQFSNSRSEMNVSTLELGDSALYLCATKLDPGGTEAFFGQGTRLTVV.

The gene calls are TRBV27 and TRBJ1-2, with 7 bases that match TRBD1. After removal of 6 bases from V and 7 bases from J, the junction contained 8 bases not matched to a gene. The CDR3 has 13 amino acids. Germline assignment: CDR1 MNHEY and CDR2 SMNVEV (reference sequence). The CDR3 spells CASRMDRSGGYTF. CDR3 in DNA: TGTGCCAGCAGAATGGACAGGTCTGGTGGCTACACCTTC.

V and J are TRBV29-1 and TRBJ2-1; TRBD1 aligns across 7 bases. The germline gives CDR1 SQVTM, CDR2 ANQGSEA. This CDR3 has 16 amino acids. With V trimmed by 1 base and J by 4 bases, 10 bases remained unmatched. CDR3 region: CSVEGTGQVGYNEQFF. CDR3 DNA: TGCAGCGTTGAAGGAACCGGACAGGTGGGGTACAATGAGCAGTTCTTC.

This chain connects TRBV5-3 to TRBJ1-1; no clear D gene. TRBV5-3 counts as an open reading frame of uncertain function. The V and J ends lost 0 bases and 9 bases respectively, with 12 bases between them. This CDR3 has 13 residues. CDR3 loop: CARSLVEGGQAFF. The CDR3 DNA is TGTGCCAGAAGCTTGGTGGAAGGAGGTCAAGCTTTCTTT.

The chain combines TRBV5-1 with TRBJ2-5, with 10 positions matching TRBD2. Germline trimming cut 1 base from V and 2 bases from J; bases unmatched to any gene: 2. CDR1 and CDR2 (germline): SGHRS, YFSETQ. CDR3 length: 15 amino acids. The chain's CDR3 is CASSLLLAGQETQYF. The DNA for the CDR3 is TGCGCCAGCAGCTTGTTACTAGCGGGGCAAGAGACCCAGTACTTC.

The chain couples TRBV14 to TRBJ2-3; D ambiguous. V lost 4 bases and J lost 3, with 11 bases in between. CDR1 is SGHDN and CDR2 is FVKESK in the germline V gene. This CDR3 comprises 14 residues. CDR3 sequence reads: CASSRLLETDTQYF. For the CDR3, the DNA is TGTGCCAGCAGCCGGCTGTTGGAGACAGATACGCAGTATTTT.

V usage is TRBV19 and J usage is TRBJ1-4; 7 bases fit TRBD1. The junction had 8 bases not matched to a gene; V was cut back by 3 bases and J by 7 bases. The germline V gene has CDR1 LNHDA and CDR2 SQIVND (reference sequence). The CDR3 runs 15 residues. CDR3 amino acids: CASSIGDSRFEKLFF. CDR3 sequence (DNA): TGTGCCAGTAGTATTGGGGACAGCCGTTTTGAAAAACTGTTTTTT.

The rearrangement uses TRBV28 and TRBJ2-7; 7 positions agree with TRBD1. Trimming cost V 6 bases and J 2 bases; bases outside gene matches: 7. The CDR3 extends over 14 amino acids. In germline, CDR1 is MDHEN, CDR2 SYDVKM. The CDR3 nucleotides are TGTGCCAGCAGGCCCTACAGGGGAACCTACGAGCAGTACTTC. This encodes CASRPYRGTYEQYF.

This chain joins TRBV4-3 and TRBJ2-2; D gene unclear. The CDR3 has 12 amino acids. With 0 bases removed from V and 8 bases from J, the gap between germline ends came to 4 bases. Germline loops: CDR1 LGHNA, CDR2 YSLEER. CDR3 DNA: TGCGCCAGCAGCCAAGATATGGGGGAGCTGTTTTTT. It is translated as CASSQDMGELFF.

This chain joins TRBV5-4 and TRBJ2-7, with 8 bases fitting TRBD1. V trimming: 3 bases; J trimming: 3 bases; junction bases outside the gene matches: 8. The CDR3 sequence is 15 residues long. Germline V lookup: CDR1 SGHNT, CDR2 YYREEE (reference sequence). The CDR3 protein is CASSSGLTGDYEQYF. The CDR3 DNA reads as TGTGCCAGCAGCTCCGGCTTGACAGGGGACTACGAGCAGTACTTC.